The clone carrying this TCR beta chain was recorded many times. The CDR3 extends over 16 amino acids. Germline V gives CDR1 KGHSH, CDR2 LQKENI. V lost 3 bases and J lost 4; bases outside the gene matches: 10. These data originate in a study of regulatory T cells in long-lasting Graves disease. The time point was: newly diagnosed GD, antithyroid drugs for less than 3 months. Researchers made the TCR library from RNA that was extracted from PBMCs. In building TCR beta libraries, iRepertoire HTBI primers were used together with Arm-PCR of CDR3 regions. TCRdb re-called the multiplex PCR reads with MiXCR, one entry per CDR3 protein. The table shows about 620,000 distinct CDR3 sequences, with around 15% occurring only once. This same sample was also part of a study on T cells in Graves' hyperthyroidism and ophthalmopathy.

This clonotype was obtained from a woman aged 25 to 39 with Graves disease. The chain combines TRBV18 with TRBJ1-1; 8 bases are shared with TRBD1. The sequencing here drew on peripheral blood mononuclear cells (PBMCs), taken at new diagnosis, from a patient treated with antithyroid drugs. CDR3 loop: CASSPRDRSLSTEAFF. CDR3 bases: TGTGCCAGCTCACCTAGGGACAGGTCCTTGAGCACTGAAGCTTTCTTT. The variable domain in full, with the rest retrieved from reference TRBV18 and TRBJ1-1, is NAGVMQNPRHLVRRRGQEARLRCSPMKGHSHVYWYRQLPEEGLKFMVYLQKENIIDESGMPKERFSAEFPKEGPSILRIQQVVRGDSAAYFCASSPRDRSLSTEAFFGQGTRLTVV.